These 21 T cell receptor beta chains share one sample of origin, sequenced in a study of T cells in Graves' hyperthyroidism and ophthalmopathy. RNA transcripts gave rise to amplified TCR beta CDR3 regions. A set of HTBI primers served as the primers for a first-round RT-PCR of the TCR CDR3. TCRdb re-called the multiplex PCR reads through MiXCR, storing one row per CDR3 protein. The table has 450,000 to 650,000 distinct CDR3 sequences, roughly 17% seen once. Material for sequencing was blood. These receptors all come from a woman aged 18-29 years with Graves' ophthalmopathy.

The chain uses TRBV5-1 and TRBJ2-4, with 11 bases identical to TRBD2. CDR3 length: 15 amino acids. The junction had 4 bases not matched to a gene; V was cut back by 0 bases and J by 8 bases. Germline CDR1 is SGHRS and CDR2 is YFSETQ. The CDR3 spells CASSLDSGGVYIQYF. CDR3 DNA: TGCGCCAGCAGCTTGGATAGCGGGGGGGTGTACATTCAGTACTTC.

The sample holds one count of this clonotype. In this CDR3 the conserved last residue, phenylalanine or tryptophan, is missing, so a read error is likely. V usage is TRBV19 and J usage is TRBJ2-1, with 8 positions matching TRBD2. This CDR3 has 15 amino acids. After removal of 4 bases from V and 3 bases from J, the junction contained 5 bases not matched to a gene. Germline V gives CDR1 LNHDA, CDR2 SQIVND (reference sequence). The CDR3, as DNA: TGTGCCAGTAGTACGGGGCTAGCGGGCTACAATGAGCAGTTCTCC. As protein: CASSTGLAGYNEQFS.

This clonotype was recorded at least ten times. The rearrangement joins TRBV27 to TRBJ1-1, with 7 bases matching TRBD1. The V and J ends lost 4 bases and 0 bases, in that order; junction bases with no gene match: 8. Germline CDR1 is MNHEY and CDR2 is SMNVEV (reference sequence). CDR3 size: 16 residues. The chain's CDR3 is CASSSPPGQLNTEAFF. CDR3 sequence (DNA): TGTGCCAGCAGTTCTCCCCCGGGACAGCTGAACACTGAAGCTTTCTTT.

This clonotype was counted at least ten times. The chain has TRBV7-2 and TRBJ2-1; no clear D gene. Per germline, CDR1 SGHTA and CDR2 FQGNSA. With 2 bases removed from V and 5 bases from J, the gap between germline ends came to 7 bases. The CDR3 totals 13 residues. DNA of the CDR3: TGTGCCAGCAGCTTAAACATTGACAATGAGCAGTTCTTC. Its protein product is CASSLNIDNEQFF.

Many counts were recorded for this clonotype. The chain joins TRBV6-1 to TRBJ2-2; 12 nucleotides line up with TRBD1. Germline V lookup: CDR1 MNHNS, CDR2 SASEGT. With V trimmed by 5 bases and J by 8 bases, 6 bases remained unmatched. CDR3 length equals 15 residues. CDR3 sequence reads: CASSPGQGALGELFF. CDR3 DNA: TGTGCCAGCAGTCCGGGACAGGGGGCTCTGGGGGAGCTGTTTTTT.

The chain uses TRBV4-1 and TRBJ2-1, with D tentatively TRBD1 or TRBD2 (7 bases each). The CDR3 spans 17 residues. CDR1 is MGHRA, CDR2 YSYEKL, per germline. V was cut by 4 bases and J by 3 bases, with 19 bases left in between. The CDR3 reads CASSPQGAGGGYNEQFF. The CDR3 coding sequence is TGCGCCAGCAGCCCCCAAGGGGCAGGGGGGGGCTACAATGAGCAGTTCTTC.

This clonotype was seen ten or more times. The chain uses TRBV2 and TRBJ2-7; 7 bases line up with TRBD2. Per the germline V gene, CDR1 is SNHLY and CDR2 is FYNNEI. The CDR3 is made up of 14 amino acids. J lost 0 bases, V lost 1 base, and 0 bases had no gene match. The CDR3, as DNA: TGTGCCAGCAGTGAAGGCGGGAGCTCCTACGAGCAGTACTTC. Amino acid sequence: CASSEGGSSYEQYF.

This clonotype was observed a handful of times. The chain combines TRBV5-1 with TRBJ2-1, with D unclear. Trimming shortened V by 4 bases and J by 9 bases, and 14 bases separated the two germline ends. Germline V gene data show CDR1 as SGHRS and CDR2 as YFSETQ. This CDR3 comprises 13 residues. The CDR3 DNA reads TGCGCCAGCAGCCCCATCCGAGGTGGTGAGCAGTTCTTC. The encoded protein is CASSPIRGGEQFF. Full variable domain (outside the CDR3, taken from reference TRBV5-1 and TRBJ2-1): KAGVTQTPRYLIKTRGQQVTLSCSPISGHRSVSWYQQTPGQGLQFLFEYFSETQRNKGNFPGRFSGRQFSNSRSEMNVSTLELGDSALYLCASSPIRGGEQFFGPGTRLTVL.

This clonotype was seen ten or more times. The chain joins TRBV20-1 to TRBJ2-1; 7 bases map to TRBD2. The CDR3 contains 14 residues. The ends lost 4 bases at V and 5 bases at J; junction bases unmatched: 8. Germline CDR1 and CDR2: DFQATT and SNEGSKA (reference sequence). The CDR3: CSAKREEDHNEQFF. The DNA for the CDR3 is TGCAGTGCTAAACGGGAGGAAGATCACAATGAGCAGTTCTTC.

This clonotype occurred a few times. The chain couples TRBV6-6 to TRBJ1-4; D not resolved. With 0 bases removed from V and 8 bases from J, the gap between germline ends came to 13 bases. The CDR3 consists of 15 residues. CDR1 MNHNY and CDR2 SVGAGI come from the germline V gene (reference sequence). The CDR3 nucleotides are TGTGCCAGCAGTTACTCGTCGAGGGCACGCGAAAAACTGTTTTTT. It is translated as CASSYSSRAREKLFF.

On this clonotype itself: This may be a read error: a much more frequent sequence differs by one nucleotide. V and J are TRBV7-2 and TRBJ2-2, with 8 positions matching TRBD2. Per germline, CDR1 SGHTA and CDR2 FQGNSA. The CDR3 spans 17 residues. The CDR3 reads CASSLNPLSGNTGELLF. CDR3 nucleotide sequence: TGTGCCAGCAGCTTAAATCCCCTTAGCGGGAACACCGGGGAGCTGCTTTTT.

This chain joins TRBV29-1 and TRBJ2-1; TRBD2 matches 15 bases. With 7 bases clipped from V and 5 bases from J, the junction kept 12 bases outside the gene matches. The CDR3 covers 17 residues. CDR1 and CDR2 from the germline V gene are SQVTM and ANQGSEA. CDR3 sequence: CSGVGLAGGSPHNEQFF. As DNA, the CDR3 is TGCAGCGGGGTAGGACTAGCGGGAGGGTCCCCCCACAATGAGCAGTTCTTC.

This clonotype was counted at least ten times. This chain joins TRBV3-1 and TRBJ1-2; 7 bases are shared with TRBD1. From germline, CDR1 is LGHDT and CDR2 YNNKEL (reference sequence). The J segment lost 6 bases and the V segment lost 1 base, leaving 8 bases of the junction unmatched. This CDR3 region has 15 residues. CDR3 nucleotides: TGTGCCAGCAGCCAAGTGGGCGACAGGGTGGATGGCTACACCTTC. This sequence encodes CASSQVGDRVDGYTF.

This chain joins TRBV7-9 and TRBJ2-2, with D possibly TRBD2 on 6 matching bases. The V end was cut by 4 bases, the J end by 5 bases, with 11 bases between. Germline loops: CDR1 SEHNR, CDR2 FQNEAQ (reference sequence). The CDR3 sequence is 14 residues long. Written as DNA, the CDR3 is TGTGCCAGCAGCTCCGGGAGTACGACCGGGGAGCTGTTTTTT. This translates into CASSSGSTTGELFF. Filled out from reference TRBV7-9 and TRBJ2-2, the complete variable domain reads DTGVSQNPRHKITKRGQNVTFRCDPISEHNRLYWYRQTLGQGPEFLTYFQNEAQLEKSRLLSDRFSAERPKGSFSTLEIQRTEQGDSAMYLCASSSGSTTGELFFGEGSRLTVL.

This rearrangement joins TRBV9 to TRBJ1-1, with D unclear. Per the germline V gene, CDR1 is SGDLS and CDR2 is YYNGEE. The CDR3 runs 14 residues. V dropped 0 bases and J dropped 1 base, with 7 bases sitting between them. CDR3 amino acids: CASSVEPRNTEAFF. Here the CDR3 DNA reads TGTGCCAGCAGCGTAGAGCCAAGGAACACTGAAGCTTTCTTT.

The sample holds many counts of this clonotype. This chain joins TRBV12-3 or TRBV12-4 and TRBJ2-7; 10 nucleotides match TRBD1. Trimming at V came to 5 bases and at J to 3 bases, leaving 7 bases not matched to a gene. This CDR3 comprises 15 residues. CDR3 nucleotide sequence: TGTGCCAGCAGTCCAGGGACAGGGGCTTACTACGAGCAGTACTTC. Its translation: CASSPGTGAYYEQYF.

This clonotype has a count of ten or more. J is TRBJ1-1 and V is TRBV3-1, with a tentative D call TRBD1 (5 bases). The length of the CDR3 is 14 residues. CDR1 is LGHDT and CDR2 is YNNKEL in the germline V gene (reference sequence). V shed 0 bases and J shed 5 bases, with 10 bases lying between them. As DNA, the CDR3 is TGTGCCAGCAGCCAAGACAAGGGACCGACTGAAGCTTTCTTT. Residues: CASSQDKGPTEAFF.

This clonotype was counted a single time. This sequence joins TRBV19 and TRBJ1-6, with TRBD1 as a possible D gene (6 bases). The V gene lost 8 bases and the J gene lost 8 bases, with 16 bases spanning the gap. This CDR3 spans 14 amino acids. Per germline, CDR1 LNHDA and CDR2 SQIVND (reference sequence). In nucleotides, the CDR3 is TGTGCCAGTGGAGGAGGGGGAGATGATTCACCCCTCCACTTT. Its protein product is CASGGGGDDSPLHF.

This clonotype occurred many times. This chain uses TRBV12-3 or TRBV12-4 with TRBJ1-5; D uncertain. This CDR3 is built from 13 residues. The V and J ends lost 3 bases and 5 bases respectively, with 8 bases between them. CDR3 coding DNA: TGTGCCAGCAGTTTCGGAGAGGATCAGCCCCAGCATTTT. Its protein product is CASSFGEDQPQHF.

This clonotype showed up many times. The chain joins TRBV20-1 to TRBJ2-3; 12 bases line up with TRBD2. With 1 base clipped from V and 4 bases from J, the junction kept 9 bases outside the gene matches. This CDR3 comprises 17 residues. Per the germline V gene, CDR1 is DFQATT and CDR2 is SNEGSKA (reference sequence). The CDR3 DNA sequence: TGCAGTGCTAGAGTTGGGCTAGCGGGAGGGCCTGCAGATACGCAGTATTTT. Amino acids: CSARVGLAGGPADTQYF.

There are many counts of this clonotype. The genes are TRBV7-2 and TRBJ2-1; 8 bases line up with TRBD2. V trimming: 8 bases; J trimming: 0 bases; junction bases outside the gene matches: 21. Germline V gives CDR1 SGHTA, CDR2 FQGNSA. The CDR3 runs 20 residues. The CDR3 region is CASQTLSLAGLRSSYNEQFF. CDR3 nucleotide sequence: TGTGCCAGCCAAACCTTAAGCCTAGCGGGCCTAAGGAGCTCCTACAATGAGCAGTTCTTC. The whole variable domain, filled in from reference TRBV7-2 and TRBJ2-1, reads GAGVSQSPSNKVTEKGKDVELRCDPISGHTALYWYRQSLGQGLEFLIYFQGNSAPDKSGLPSDRFSAERTGGSVSTLTIQRTQQEDSAVYLCASQTLSLAGLRSSYNEQFFGPGTRLTVL.